The next 21 T cell receptor beta chains were all read from a single sample in a study of blood T cell repertoires in COVID-19. Sequenced by immunoSEQ multiplex PCR; TCRdb stores in-frame clones only, minus some. The table lists about 290,000 clones, about 89% of them singletons. The sequenced material came from peripheral blood. Receptors were obtained from a man aged 40-55 years with acute or convalescent COVID-19.

V and J are TRBV28 and TRBJ1-1, with TRBD1 as a possible D gene (5 bases). The germline V gene encodes CDR1 MDHEN and CDR2 SYDVKM. The CDR3 runs 14 residues. The ends were cut back, 0 bases at V and 11 bases at J, with 16 bases in the middle. CDR3 nucleotide sequence: TGTGCCAGCAGTTTATGGGGGCAGGGCAATGGCGCTTTCTTT. Its translation: CASSLWGQGNGAFF.

The chain has TRBV6-1 and TRBJ1-2; D remains unclear. This CDR3 has 11 residues. CDR1 is MNHNS, CDR2 SASEGT, per germline. Trimming pared 3 bases from V and 14 bases from J, leaving 13 bases between. CDR3 protein: CASSDGWVGTF. CDR3 DNA sequence: TGTGCCAGCAGTGACGGCTGGGTCGGGACCTTC.

This rearrangement joins TRBV6-6 to TRBJ1-2, with D unresolved. The CDR3 extends over 15 amino acids. Germline CDR1 and CDR2: MNHNY and SVGAGI (reference sequence). Trimming took 0 bases from V and 4 from J, leaving 12 bases between them. CDR3 nucleotides: TGTGCCAGCAGTTACTCGAGAGAGGTAACCTATGGCTACACCTTC. It specifies CASSYSREVTYGYTF.

The rearrangement links TRBV2 to TRBJ2-3; 12 bases line up with TRBD2. V was clipped by 5 bases and J by 5 bases; unmatched bases: 8. The germline V gene has CDR1 SNHLY and CDR2 FYNNEI. The CDR3 covers 16 residues. In DNA, the CDR3 is TGTGCCAGCAGTCTAGGACTAGCGGGGACGGAAGATACGCAGTATTTT. Translating gives CASSLGLAGTEDTQYF.

The chain uses TRBV7-3 and TRBJ2-1; no clear D. CDR1 and CDR2 (germline): SGHTA, FQGTGA. V dropped 5 bases and J dropped 4 bases, with 9 bases sitting between them. The CDR3 contains 13 residues. The chain's CDR3 is CASSQSLYNEQFF. DNA for the CDR3: TGTGCCAGCAGCCAGTCCCTTTACAATGAGCAGTTCTTC.

This clone appeared once. This chain connects TRBV6-4 to TRBJ2-7; TRBD1 is a possible D gene (6 bases). V was clipped by 2 bases and J by 5 bases, with 13 bases between them. CDR3 length: 14 residues. Germline assignment: CDR1 MRHNA and CDR2 SNTAGT. This CDR3 reads CASSDHYGTNEQYF. The CDR3 DNA reads TGTGCCAGCAGTGACCACTATGGGACAAACGAGCAGTACTTC.

V and J are TRBV3-1 (or the pseudogene TRBV3-2) and TRBJ2-7; TRBD2 matches at 9 bases. After removal of 4 bases from V and 0 bases from J, the junction contained 4 bases not matched to a gene. This CDR3 region has 15 residues. Germline assignment: CDR1 LGHDT and CDR2 YNNKEL (reference sequence). CDR3 protein: CASSLAGASSYEQYF. The CDR3 nucleotides are TGTGCCAGCAGCCTAGCGGGGGCAAGCTCCTACGAGCAGTACTTC.

This clone was detected only a few times. This chain joins TRBV2 and TRBJ2-7; 7 bases map to TRBD1. There are 12 residues in the CDR3. Per the germline V gene, CDR1 is SNHLY and CDR2 is FYNNEI. Trimming took 8 bases from V and 7 from J; bases not matched to a gene: 8. CDR3 DNA sequence: TGTGCCAGCGGGGGACAGCTTTCTGAGCAGTACTTC. This codes for CASGGQLSEQYF. Using reference TRBV2 and TRBJ2-7 for the parts outside the CDR3, the full variable domain is EPEVTQTPSHQVTQMGQEVILRCVPISNHLYFYWYRQILGQKVEFLVSFYNNEISEKSEIFDDQFSVERPDGSNFTLKIRSTKLEDSAMYFCASGGQLSEQYFGPGTRLTVT.

V gene TRBV27 combines with J gene TRBJ2-2, with D unresolved. The ends were cut back, 0 bases at V and 7 bases at J, with 9 bases in the middle. The CDR3 totals 14 residues. Germline V gene data show CDR1 as MNHEY and CDR2 as SMNVEV (reference sequence). The CDR3 DNA reads TGTGCCAGCAGTTTATCCCGTCTGAGCGGGGAGCTGTTTTTT. It translates to CASSLSRLSGELFF.

This chain links TRBV12-5 with TRBJ1-2, with 7 bases that match TRBD1. Per germline, CDR1 LGHNT and CDR2 FRNRAP. With 0 bases clipped from V and 6 bases from J, the junction kept 7 bases outside the gene matches. The CDR3 is 15 amino acids. CDR3 sequence (DNA): TGTGCTAGTGGTTTGGTCGCAGGGGGAACGGATGGCTACACCTTC. This sequence encodes CASGLVAGGTDGYTF.

V gene TRBV5-1 combines with J gene TRBJ2-7, with a possible D match to TRBD2 (6 bases). V gave up 4 bases and J gave up 7 bases, with 21 bases separating them. Germline V gene sequence: CDR1 SGHRS, CDR2 YFSETQ. The CDR3 runs to 15 residues. The chain's CDR3 is CASSRTGLSSGEQYF. The CDR3 coding sequence is TGCGCCAGCAGCCGCACGGGACTCTCATCGGGAGAGCAGTACTTC.

This clone was seen just once. The chain couples TRBV7-6 to TRBJ2-7; D unresolved. Germline V gene data show CDR1 as SGHVS and CDR2 as FNYEAQ. The CDR3 loop spans 14 amino acids. Trimming cost V 5 bases and J 5 bases, with 16 bases left between them. The CDR3 coding sequence is TGTGCCAGCAGCGCAAGTCCCGGGTTGAACGAGCAGTACTTC. Its protein product is CASSASPGLNEQYF.

This chain joins TRBV5-1 and TRBJ1-4; D gene uncertain. Germline V gene data show CDR1 as SGHRS and CDR2 as YFSETQ. The CDR3 covers 13 residues. V lost 8 bases, J lost 8 bases, and 16 bases lay in between. Here the CDR3 reads CASSRDAGEKLFF. DNA of the CDR3: TGCGCCAGTAGCCGGGATGCCGGGGAAAAACTGTTTTTT.

The V and J genes are TRBV10-3 and TRBJ1-1; TRBD1 aligns across 7 bases. V trimming: 5 bases; J trimming: 1 base; junction bases outside the gene matches: 4. The germline CDR1 and CDR2 sequences are ENHRY and SYGVKD. The CDR3 is 14 amino acids. The CDR3 region is CAISSGTENTEAFF. CDR3 in DNA: TGTGCCATCAGTTCCGGGACAGAGAACACTGAAGCTTTCTTT.

This rearrangement joins TRBV6-2 or TRBV6-3 to TRBJ1-2; 7 nucleotides line up with TRBD1. CDR1 is MNHEY and CDR2 is SVGEGT in the germline V gene. The CDR3 length is 14 residues. The trim removed 2 bases at V and 7 bases at J, leaving 7 bases unmatched. Here the CDR3 reads CASSYVAGGPGYTF. The DNA for the CDR3 is TGTGCCAGCAGTTACGTGGCAGGGGGACCTGGCTACACCTTC.

CDR3 DNA: TGTGCCAGCAGTTTTGGGGAAGGGGGCACGGATGGCTACACCTTC. Translation: CASSFGEGGTDGYTF. V and J are TRBV27 and TRBJ1-2, with 7 bases identical to TRBD1. The CDR3 is 15 residues long. Unmatched junction bases numbered 10, after V lost 3 bases and J lost 6 bases. CDR1 and CDR2 (germline): MNHEY, SMNVEV (reference sequence).

The V gene is TRBV13, the J gene TRBJ1-1, with 7 bases identical to TRBD1. Germline loops: CDR1 PRHDT, CDR2 FYEKMQ (reference sequence). The CDR3 is made up of 12 amino acids. With V trimmed by 3 bases and J by 6 bases, 1 base remained unmatched. The CDR3 DNA sequence: TGTGCCAGCAGCTTGGGGACAGCTGAAGCTTTCTTT. Its translation is CASSLGTAEAFF.

The chain carries TRBV5-6 and TRBJ2-3, with TRBD2 matching 10 bases. Germline trimming cut 4 bases from V and 5 bases from J; bases unmatched to any gene: 10. From germline, CDR1 is SGHDT and CDR2 YYEEEE. The CDR3 runs 16 residues. CDR3 residues: CASSLPLAGAGDTQYF. CDR3 nucleotides: TGTGCCAGCAGCCTACCCCTAGCGGGGGCGGGAGATACGCAGTATTTT.

The chain links TRBV7-2 to TRBJ1-3, with 7 bases identical to TRBD1. The CDR3 loop spans 14 amino acids. Germline V gene lookup returns CDR1 SGHTA and CDR2 FQGNSA. Trimming took 5 bases from V and 9 from J; bases not matched to a gene: 10. CDR3 region: CASSPKTGPSTIYF. The CDR3 DNA is TGTGCCAGCAGCCCCAAGACAGGGCCGAGCACCATATATTTT.

This chain connects TRBV5-1 to TRBJ2-1; 10 bases map to TRBD1. This CDR3 has 14 amino acids. V lost 4 bases, J lost 6 bases, and 4 bases stayed unmatched. CDR1 is SGHRS and CDR2 is YFSETQ in the germline V gene. The CDR3 DNA follows: TGCGCCAGCAGCCTGGGACAGGGGCTCAATGAGCAGTTCTTC. Its protein product is CASSLGQGLNEQFF.

With respect to this clone: This same CDR3 is encoded by further DNA sequences in the sample. The chain links TRBV19 to TRBJ2-3; a possible D gene is TRBD2 (7 bases). The germline CDR1 and CDR2 sequences are LNHDA and SQIVND (reference sequence). V was cut by 5 bases and J by 4 bases, with 16 bases left in between. This CDR3 has 15 residues. The DNA of the CDR3 is TGTGCCAGTAGTCTGCGGGGAGGGGGGGCAGATACGCAGTATTTT. This sequence encodes CASSLRGGGADTQYF.